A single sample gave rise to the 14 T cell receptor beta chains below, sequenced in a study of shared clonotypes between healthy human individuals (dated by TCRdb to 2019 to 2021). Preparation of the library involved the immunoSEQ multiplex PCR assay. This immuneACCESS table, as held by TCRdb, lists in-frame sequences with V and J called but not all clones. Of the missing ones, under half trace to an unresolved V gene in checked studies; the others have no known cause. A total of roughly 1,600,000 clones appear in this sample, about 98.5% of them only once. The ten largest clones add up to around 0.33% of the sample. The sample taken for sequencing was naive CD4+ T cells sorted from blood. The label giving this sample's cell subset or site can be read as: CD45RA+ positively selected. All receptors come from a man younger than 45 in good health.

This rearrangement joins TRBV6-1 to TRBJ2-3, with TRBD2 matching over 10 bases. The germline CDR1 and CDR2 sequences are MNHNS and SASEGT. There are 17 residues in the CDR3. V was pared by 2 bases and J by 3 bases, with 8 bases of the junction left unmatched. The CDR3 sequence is CASSESPLAGVTDTQYF. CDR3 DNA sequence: TGTGCCAGCAGTGAAAGTCCCCTAGCGGGAGTGACAGATACGCAGTATTTT.

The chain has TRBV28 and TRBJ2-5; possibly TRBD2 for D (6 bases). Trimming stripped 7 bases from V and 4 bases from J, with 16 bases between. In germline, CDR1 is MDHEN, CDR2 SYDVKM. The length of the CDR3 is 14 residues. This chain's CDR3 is CASTRRGAGETQYF. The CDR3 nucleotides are TGTGCCAGCACCCGTCGCGGGGCCGGAGAGACCCAGTACTTC.

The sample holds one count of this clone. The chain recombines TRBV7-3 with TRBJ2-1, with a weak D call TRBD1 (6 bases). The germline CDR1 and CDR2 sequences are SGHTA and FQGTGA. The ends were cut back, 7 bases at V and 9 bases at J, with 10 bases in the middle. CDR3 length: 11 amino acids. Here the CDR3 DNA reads TGTGCCAGCACCTCAGGGGCTGAGCAGTTCTTC. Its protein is CASTSGAEQFF.

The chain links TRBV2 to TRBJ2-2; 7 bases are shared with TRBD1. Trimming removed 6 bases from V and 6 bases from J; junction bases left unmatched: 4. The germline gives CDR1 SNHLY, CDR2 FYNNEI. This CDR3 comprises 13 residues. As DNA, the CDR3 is TGTGCCAGCAGAGGGACAGCGGCCGGGGAGCTGTTTTTT. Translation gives CASRGTAAGELFF.

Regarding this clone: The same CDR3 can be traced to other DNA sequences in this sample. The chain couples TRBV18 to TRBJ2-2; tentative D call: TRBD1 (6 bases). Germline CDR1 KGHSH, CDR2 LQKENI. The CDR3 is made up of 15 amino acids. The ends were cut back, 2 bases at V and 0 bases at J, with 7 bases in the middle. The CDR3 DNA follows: TGTGCCAGCTCACCAGCAGGGGCGAACACCGGGGAGCTGTTTTTT. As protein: CASSPAGANTGELFF.

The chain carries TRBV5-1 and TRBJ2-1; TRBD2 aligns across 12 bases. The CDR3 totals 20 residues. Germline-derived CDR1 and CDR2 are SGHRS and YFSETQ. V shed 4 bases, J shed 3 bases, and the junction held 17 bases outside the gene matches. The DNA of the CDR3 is TGCGCCAGCAGCATCACTACAGGGCTAGCGGGAGGGTCGAACTACAATGAGCAGTTCTTC. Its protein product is CASSITTGLAGGSNYNEQFF.

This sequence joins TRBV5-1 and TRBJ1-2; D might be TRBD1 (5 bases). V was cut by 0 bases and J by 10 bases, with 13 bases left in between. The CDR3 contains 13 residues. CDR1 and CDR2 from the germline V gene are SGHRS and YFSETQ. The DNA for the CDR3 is TGCGCCAGCAGCTTGGCCACGGACACGATCTACACCTTC. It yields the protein CASSLATDTIYTF.

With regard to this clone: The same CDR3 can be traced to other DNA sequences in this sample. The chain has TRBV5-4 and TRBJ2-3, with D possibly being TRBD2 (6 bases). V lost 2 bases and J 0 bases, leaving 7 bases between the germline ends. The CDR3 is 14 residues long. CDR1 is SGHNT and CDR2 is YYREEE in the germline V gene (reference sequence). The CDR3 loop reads CASSFRGSTDTQYF. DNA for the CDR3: TGTGCCAGCAGCTTCCGGGGGAGCACAGATACGCAGTATTTT.

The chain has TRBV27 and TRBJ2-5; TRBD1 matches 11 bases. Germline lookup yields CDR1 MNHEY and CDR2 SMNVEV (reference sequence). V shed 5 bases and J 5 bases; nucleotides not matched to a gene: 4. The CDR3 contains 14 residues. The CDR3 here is CASSRGQGGETQYF. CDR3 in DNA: TGTGCCAGCAGTAGGGGACAGGGGGGCGAGACCCAGTACTTC.

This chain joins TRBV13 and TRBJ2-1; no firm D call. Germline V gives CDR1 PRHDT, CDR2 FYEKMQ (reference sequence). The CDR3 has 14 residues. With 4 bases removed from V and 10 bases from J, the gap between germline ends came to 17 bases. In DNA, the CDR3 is TGTGCCAGCAGCTATAATGAGTGGGTCGGGGAGCAGTTCTTC. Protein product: CASSYNEWVGEQFF. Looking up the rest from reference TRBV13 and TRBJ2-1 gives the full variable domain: AAGVIQSPRHLIKEKRETATLKCYPIPRHDTVYWYQQGPGQDPQFLISFYEKMQSDKGSIPDRFSAQQFSDYHSELNMSSLELGDSALYFCASSYNEWVGEQFFGPGTRLTVL.

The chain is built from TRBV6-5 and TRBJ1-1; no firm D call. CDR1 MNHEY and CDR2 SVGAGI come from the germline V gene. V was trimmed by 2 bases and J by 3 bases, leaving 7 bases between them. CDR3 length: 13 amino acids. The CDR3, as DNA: TGTGCCAGCAGTTACGAATCGGACACTGAAGCTTTCTTT. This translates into CASSYESDTEAFF.

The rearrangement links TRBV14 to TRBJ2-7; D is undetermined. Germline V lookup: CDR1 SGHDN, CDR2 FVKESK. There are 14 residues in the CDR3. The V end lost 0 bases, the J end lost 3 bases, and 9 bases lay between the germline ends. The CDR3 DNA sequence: TGTGCCAGCAGCCAAGAATGGAACAGCTACGAGCAGTACTTC. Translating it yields CASSQEWNSYEQYF.

The chain's CDR3 is CASSFRGPSDTQYF. The CDR3 nucleotides read TGTGCCAGCAGCTTCCGAGGCCCCTCAGATACGCAGTATTTT. The rearrangement joins TRBV11-3 to TRBJ2-3; D is ambiguous. This CDR3 is 14 amino acids long. Germline assignment: CDR1 SGHNT and CDR2 YENEEA. The V end lost 3 bases, the J end lost 4 bases, and 11 bases lay between the germline ends.

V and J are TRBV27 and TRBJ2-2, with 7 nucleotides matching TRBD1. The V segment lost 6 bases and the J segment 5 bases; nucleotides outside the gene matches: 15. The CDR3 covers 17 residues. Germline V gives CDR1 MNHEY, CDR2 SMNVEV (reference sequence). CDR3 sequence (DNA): TGTGCCAGCAGACACCGCTTACAGGGGTTAGCAACCGGGGAGCTGTTTTTT. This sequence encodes CASRHRLQGLATGELFF.